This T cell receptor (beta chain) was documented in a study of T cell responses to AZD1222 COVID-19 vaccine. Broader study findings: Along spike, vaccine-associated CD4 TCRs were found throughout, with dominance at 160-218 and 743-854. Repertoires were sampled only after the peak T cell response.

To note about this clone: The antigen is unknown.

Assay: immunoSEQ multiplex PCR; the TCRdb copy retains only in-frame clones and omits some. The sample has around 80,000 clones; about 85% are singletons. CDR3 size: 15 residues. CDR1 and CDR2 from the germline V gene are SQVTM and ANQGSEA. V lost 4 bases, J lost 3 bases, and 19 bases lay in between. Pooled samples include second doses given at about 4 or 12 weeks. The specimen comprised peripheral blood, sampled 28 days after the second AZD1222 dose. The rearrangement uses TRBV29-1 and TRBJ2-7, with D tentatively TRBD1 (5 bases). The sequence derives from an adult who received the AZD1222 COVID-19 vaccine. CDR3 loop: CSVVPDRPGNYEQYF. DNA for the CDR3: TGCAGCGTTGTCCCGGACCGGCCAGGGAACTACGAGCAGTACTTC.